The clone carrying this TCR beta chain was counted only a few times. Antigen specificity is unknown. Trimming at V came to 0 bases and at J to 3 bases, leaving 7 bases not matched to a gene. This CDR3 has 16 amino acids. Germline values: CDR1 LNHNV, CDR2 YYDKDF (reference sequence). This sample stems from a study of post-analysis software for immune sequencing data. Study overall: Secondary progressive, relapsing-remitting and progressive-relapsing multiple sclerosis were among the included disease courses.

General study results and limits: Controls had significantly higher normalized Chao1 diversity than multiple sclerosis patients. Five TRBV segments, TRBV5-6, TRBV5-1 and TRBV20-1 among them, were found more frequent in patients than controls. Pronounced co-clustering by F measure was evident among identically batched samples.

TCR beta libraries were prepared from cDNA with unique molecular identifiers. Out of 1 to 10 million T cells, 470,000 or so cDNA molecules were generated. MiXCR, run by TCRdb on the PCR reads, gives a single entry per CDR3 protein. The table records hundreds of thousands of distinct CDR3 sequences, roughly 29% of them present only once. The chain uses TRBV15 and TRBJ2-5, with 7 nucleotides matching TRBD1. Sequencing used blood. The receptor was isolated from a girl between 10 and 17 years old with multiple sclerosis. CDR3 DNA: TGTGCCACCAGCAGAGACCGGACAGGAGCGAAAGAGACCCAGTACTTC. Translating gives CATSRDRTGAKETQYF.